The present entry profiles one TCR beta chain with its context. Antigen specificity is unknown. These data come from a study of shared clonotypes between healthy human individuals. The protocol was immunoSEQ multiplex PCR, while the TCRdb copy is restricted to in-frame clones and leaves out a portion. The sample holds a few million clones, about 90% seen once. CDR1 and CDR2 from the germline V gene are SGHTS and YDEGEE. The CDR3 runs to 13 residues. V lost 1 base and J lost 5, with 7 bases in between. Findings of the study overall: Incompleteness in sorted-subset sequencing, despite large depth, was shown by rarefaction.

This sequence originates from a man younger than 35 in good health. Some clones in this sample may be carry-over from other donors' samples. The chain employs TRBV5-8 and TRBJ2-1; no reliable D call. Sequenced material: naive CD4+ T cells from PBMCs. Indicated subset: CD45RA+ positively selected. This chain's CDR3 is CASSLPGHNEQFF. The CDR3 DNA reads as TGTGCCAGCAGCTTGCCCGGACACAATGAGCAGTTCTTC. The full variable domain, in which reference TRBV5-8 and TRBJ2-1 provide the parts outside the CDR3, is EAGVTQSPTHLIKTRGQQATLRCSPISGHTSVYWYQQALGLGLQFLLWYDEGEERNRGNFPPRFSGRQFPNYSSELNVNALELEDSALYLCASSLPGHNEQFFGPGTRLTVL.